The clone carrying this TCR beta chain was seen at least ten times. Germline CDR1 reads MNHEY; CDR2 reads SVGEGT. This CDR3 contains 14 residues. Primed by a sample-barcoded 5' primer and a J-beta primer mix, a second PCR proceeded for 7 to 11 cycles. TCRdb redid the calling of the 5' RACE reads with MiXCR, one entry per CDR3 protein. The data hold some 760,000 distinct CDR3 sequences, with 25% observed a single time. The entry originates in a study of blood T cells in healthy people across ages. These same data were also listed under a study on T cells of mothers and their children. That paper notes: Whether related or unrelated, pairs show similar shaping of TCR recombination output by thymic selection. Sequencing revealed no T cell clones that were persistent and microchimeric.

This TCR was recovered from a boy younger than 18 in good health. The sample consisted of blood. The chain joins TRBV6-2 or TRBV6-3 to TRBJ2-5; TRBD1 agrees at 7 bases. The DNA end lines up better with TRBJ2-7; the J call may be wrong. For the CDR3, the DNA is TGTGCCAGCAGTTACGGGACAGAGTACTACGAGCAGTACTTC. Translated, it gives CASSYGTEYYEQYF.